The 3 T cell receptor beta chains below come from one sample, sequenced in a study of blood T cell repertoires in COVID-19. The repertoire was sequenced with immunoSEQ multiplex PCR; TCRdb's copy has only in-frame clones and lacks some. The sample lists about 73,000 clones, over 70% occurring once. The specimen sequenced was peripheral blood. These receptors all stem from a man aged 50 to 60 with active COVID-19.

The chain couples TRBV5-6 to TRBJ1-6; TRBD1 aligns across 11 bases. The CDR3 spans 14 residues. V was pared by 3 bases and J by 10 bases, with 3 bases of the junction left unmatched. Per germline, CDR1 SGHDT and CDR2 YYEEEE. The CDR3 spells CASSYRDRGSPLHF. CDR3 coding DNA: TGTGCCAGCAGCTACCGGGACAGGGGGTCACCCCTCCACTTT.

This clone was counted only a few times. The V and J genes are TRBV9 and TRBJ2-1; D is perhaps TRBD2 (6 bases). Germline V gene sequence: CDR1 SGDLS, CDR2 YYNGEE. There are 17 residues in the CDR3. With 4 bases removed from V and 7 bases from J, the gap between germline ends came to 24 bases. The CDR3 loop is CASSLRGGDFAENEQFF. CDR3 sequence (DNA): TGTGCCAGCAGCCTCCGCGGAGGGGACTTTGCGGAGAATGAGCAGTTCTTC.

The chain carries TRBV7-9 and TRBJ2-7, with TRBD2 as a possible D gene (7 bases). CDR3 length equals 14 residues. Germline V gene sequence: CDR1 SEHNR, CDR2 FQNEAQ (reference sequence). Trimming cost V 7 bases and J 5 bases, with 18 bases left between them. CDR3 in amino acids: CASTLRGGANEQYF. DNA of the CDR3: TGTGCCAGCACCCTAAGGGGGGGGGCTAACGAGCAGTACTTC.